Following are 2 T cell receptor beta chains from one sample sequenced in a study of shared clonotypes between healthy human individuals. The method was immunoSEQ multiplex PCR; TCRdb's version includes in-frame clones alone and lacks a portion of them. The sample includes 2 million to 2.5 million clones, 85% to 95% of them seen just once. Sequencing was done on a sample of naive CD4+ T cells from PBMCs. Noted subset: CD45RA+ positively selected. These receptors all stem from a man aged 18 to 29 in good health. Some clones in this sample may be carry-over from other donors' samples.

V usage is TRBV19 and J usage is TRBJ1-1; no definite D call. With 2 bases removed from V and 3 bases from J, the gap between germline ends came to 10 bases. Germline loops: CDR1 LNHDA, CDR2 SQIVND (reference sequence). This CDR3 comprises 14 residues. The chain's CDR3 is CASSIRHQDTEAFF. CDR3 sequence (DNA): TGTGCCAGTAGTATACGGCACCAGGACACTGAAGCTTTCTTT.

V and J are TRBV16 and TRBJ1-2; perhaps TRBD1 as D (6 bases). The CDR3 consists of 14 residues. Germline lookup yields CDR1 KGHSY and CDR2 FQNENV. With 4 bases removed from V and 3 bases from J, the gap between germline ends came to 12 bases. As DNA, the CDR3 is TGTGCCAGCAGCCTACGGAACAGGGACTATGGCTACACCTTC. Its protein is CASSLRNRDYGYTF.